Shown below are 20 T cell receptor beta chains from a single sample sequenced in a study of response to subunit inactivated influenza vaccine. TCRdb fed the RT-PCR reads into MiXCR, producing one record per CDR3 protein. The data contain about 530,000 distinct CDR3 sequences, 13% of them singletons. The material was PBMCs from blood, obtained roughly 48 days after vaccination. These receptors came from a man aged 50 to 60 who received an inactivated influenza vaccine.

This clonotype was recorded a few times. V gene TRBV20-1 combines with J gene TRBJ2-1; D perhaps matches TRBD1 (6 bases). V gave up 0 bases and J gave up 5 bases, with 14 bases separating them. The germline V gene has CDR1 DFQATT and CDR2 SNEGSKA (reference sequence). There are 15 residues in the CDR3. Here the CDR3 DNA reads TGCAGTGCTAGAGATCCAGCAGGGGCGGACAATGAGCAGTTCTTC. Translated, it gives CSARDPAGADNEQFF.

The chain couples TRBV5-1 to TRBJ2-1, with TRBD1 matching 7 bases. The trim removed 7 bases at V and 9 bases at J, leaving 7 bases unmatched. CDR1 is SGHRS and CDR2 is YFSETQ in the germline V gene. This CDR3 is built from 12 residues. CDR3 sequence (DNA): TGCGCCAGCGGCCCAGGGGGAGCTGAGCAGTTCTTC. Protein sequence: CASGPGGAEQFF.

The rearrangement links TRBV5-1 to TRBJ2-1; tentative D call: TRBD1 (5 bases). V gave up 5 bases and J gave up 0 bases, with 9 bases separating them. Germline CDR1 reads SGHRS; CDR2 reads YFSETQ. The CDR3 has 14 residues. In DNA, the CDR3 is TGCGCCAGCAGAAGACAGAACTCCTACAATGAGCAGTTCTTC. Amino acids: CASRRQNSYNEQFF.

V is TRBV6-6 and J is TRBJ2-7, with D hard to call. Trimming stripped 2 bases from V and 4 bases from J, with 6 bases between. Germline V gene lookup returns CDR1 MNHNY and CDR2 SVGAGI (reference sequence). The CDR3 runs 12 residues. The CDR3 DNA sequence: TGTGCCAGCAGTTACCAAGGTTACGAGCAGTACTTC. The encoded protein is CASSYQGYEQYF.

The sample holds a few counts of this clonotype. This chain links TRBV9 with TRBJ2-2, with 7 nucleotides matching TRBD1. Germline values: CDR1 SGDLS, CDR2 YYNGEE. The CDR3 spans 15 residues. V was pared by 7 bases and J by 0 bases, with 6 bases of the junction left unmatched. The chain's CDR3 is CASSWGQPNTGELFF. CDR3 sequence (DNA): TGTGCCAGCTCTTGGGGACAGCCGAACACCGGGGAGCTGTTTTTT.

The rearrangement links TRBV25-1 to TRBJ2-3; 7 nucleotides align to TRBD2. The CDR3 length is 15 residues. After removal of 2 bases from V and 4 bases from J, the junction contained 6 bases not matched to a gene. Germline loops: CDR1 MGHDK, CDR2 SYGVNS. The DNA for the CDR3 is TGTGCCAGCAGTGAAGGTGGGAGGGCCGCAGATACGCAGTATTTT. Its protein product is CASSEGGRAADTQYF.

In nucleotides, the CDR3 is TGTGCCAGCAGTCCCGGGACAACCGGCAATCAGCCCCAGCATTTT. Translated: CASSPGTTGNQPQHF. V usage is TRBV27 and J usage is TRBJ1-5, with D tentatively TRBD1 (6 bases). Germline V gives CDR1 MNHEY, CDR2 SMNVEV (reference sequence). Trimming removed 5 bases at V and 2 bases at J, with 13 bases between. There are 15 residues in the CDR3.

The rearrangement uses TRBV5-1 and TRBJ2-5; 7 nucleotides agree with TRBD1. Trimming at V came to 5 bases and at J to 2 bases, leaving 6 bases not matched to a gene. Germline V CDR1 and CDR2: SGHRS, YFSETQ. The CDR3 runs 14 residues. CDR3 residues: CASRRGQVQETQYF. The CDR3 nucleotides are TGCGCCAGCAGGAGGGGGCAGGTGCAAGAGACCCAGTACTTC.

The genes are TRBV10-3 and TRBJ1-4, with no clear D. The CDR3 consists of 17 residues. Trimming stripped 5 bases from V and 4 bases from J, with 20 bases between. Per the germline V gene, CDR1 is ENHRY and CDR2 is SYGVKD. This CDR3 is CAISPQAFQAGNEKLFF. Written as DNA, the CDR3 is TGTGCCATCAGTCCCCAAGCTTTCCAGGCCGGTAATGAAAAACTGTTTTTT.

About this clonotype itself: A much larger clonotype is one base distant, so this may be a read error. The rearrangement links TRBV10-3 to TRBJ2-7; D is possibly TRBD1 (5 bases). This CDR3 contains 11 residues. V shed 3 bases and J shed 10 bases, with 10 bases lying between them. Germline values: CDR1 ENHRY, CDR2 SYGVKD. The CDR3 coding sequence is TGTGCCATCAGTGACCAGGGTTTTCAGTACTTC. The encoded protein is CAISDQGFQYF.

The CDR3 DNA reads as TGCAGTGCTACCGCCTATAGCCAGCGGGGACAAGAGACCCAGTACTTC. Its protein is CSATAYSQRGQETQYF. This rearrangement joins TRBV20-1 to TRBJ2-5; 7 bases are shared with TRBD2. Germline assignment: CDR1 DFQATT and CDR2 SNEGSKA (reference sequence). There are 16 residues in the CDR3. J lost 2 bases, V lost 4 bases, and 13 bases had no gene match.

This clonotype has ten or more counts. The chain employs TRBV5-1 and TRBJ2-7, with 13 bases lining up with TRBD2. The trim removed 4 bases at V and 5 bases at J, leaving 3 bases unmatched. Per the germline V gene, CDR1 is SGHRS and CDR2 is YFSETQ. The CDR3 is made up of 14 amino acids. Here the CDR3 DNA reads TGCGCCAGCAGCGACGGACTAGCGGGGGACGAGCAGTACTTC. It codes for CASSDGLAGDEQYF.

This clonotype has only a few counts. The V and J genes are TRBV7-9 and TRBJ1-5; D may be TRBD1 (5 bases). The V end lost 5 bases, the J end lost 8 bases, and 10 bases lay between the germline ends. CDR3 length: 12 amino acids. Germline V gene lookup returns CDR1 SEHNR and CDR2 FQNEAQ (reference sequence). As DNA, the CDR3 is TGTGCCAGCAGCCTGGGACGGGAGCCCCAGCATTTT. Its protein product is CASSLGREPQHF. The whole variable domain, remainder taken from reference TRBV7-9 and TRBJ1-5, is DTGVSQNPRHKITKRGQNVTFRCDPISEHNRLYWYRQTLGQGPEFLTYFQNEAQLEKSRLLSDRFSAERPKGSFSTLEIQRTEQGDSAMYLCASSLGREPQHFGDGTRLSIL.

This clonotype was observed a few times. The chain combines TRBV7-2 with TRBJ2-3; 8 positions agree with TRBD2. This CDR3 is built from 17 residues. Losses at the gene ends were 0 bases for V and 2 bases for J; bases not matched to a gene: 7. Looked up from germline, CDR1 is SGHTA and CDR2 is FQGNSA. In DNA, the CDR3 is TGTGCCAGCAGCTTAGCTGTGGTGCGGGGGGCCACAGATACGCAGTATTTT. This sequence encodes CASSLAVVRGATDTQYF. Together with reference TRBV7-2 and TRBJ2-3, the CDR3 gives the full variable domain: GAGVSQSPSNKVTEKGKDVELRCDPISGHTALYWYRQSLGQGLEFLIYFQGNSAPDKSGLPSDRFSAERTGGSVSTLTIQRTQQEDSAVYLCASSLAVVRGATDTQYFGPGTRLTVL.

The chain links TRBV29-1 to TRBJ2-7; maybe TRBD1 (7 bases). Germline CDR1 and CDR2: SQVTM and ANQGSEA. The CDR3 is made up of 13 amino acids. Trimming left V 5 bases short and J 3 bases short, with 14 bases between. The CDR3 protein is CSVKGQGGYEQYF. The CDR3 nucleotides are TGCAGCGTTAAAGGGCAGGGGGGCTACGAGCAGTACTTC.

In its sample, this clonotype was seen once. The gene calls are TRBV20-1 and TRBJ2-7, with D possibly matching TRBD2 (6 bases). Germline V gives CDR1 DFQATT, CDR2 SNEGSKA (reference sequence). V was cut by 1 base and J by 5 bases, with 18 bases left in between. The CDR3 has 15 amino acids. The CDR3 DNA reads as TGCAGTGCTAGAGCCCCAAGTCGGGGGATGAACGAGCAGTACTTC. It encodes CSARAPSRGMNEQYF.

This clonotype was recorded many times. V gene TRBV7-9 combines with J gene TRBJ1-1, with a weak D call TRBD1 (6 bases). With 1 base removed from V and 1 base from J, the gap between germline ends came to 13 bases. CDR1 and CDR2 (germline): SEHNR, FQNEAQ (reference sequence). The CDR3 has 16 amino acids. The CDR3 nucleotides are TGTGCCAGCAGCTTAGTCGGGGCAGGGGAGAACACTGAAGCTTTCTTT. This gives the protein CASSLVGAGENTEAFF.

The chain joins TRBV4-2 to TRBJ1-3; D is ambiguous. This CDR3 comprises 15 residues. Germline CDR1 LGHNA, CDR2 YNFKEQ. The V end was cut by 1 base, the J end by 0 bases, with 7 bases between. The CDR3, as DNA: TGTGCCAGCAGCCAAGGGATAAGCTCTGGAAACACCATATATTTT. Residues: CASSQGISSGNTIYF.

This clonotype occurred a few times. The chain has TRBV28 and TRBJ2-1; D not certain. Trimming took 1 base from V and 5 from J, leaving 6 bases between them. Looked up from germline, CDR1 is MDHEN and CDR2 is SYDVKM. The CDR3 has 13 residues. The CDR3 reads CASSLLENNEQFF. The DNA of the CDR3 is TGTGCCAGCAGTTTATTGGAGAACAATGAGCAGTTCTTC.

This clonotype was detected only a few times. The V gene is TRBV20-1, the J gene TRBJ2-5, with 11 bases identical to TRBD2. CDR1 DFQATT and CDR2 SNEGSKA come from the germline V gene (reference sequence). Trimming removed 3 bases from V and 5 bases from J; junction bases left unmatched: 2. This CDR3 spans 13 amino acids. CDR3: CSASPSGGETQYF. Here the CDR3 DNA reads TGCAGTGCTAGCCCTAGCGGGGGGGAGACCCAGTACTTC.